The 24 T cell receptor beta chains listed next were all sequenced from one sample in a study of blood T cell repertoires in COVID-19. TCRdb's copy holds only in-frame clones and misses some; the assay was immunoSEQ multiplex PCR. The table records fewer than 150,000 clones, roughly four fifths of them present only once. Sequenced sample: peripheral blood. The receptors derive from a human donor in a cohort sampled during active COVID-19.

This clone was detected only a few times. The CDR3 DNA is TGTGCCAGCAGTGAATCCGGGGGATTCGGTGGGGGTTCACCCCTCCACTTT. Residues: CASSESGGFGGGSPLHF. V and J are TRBV25-1 and TRBJ1-6; perhaps TRBD1 as D (5 bases). The CDR3 loop spans 17 amino acids. The germline CDR1 and CDR2 sequences are MGHDK and SYGVNS. The germline V and J ends were trimmed by 1 base and 9 bases, with 19 bases remaining between them.

V gene TRBV19 combines with J gene TRBJ2-7; 7 bases fit TRBD1. This CDR3 region has 14 residues. V dropped 6 bases and J dropped 0; count of bases not matched to a gene: 5. The germline CDR1 and CDR2 sequences are LNHDA and SQIVND (reference sequence). The CDR3 loop is CASRFRDSSYEQYF. CDR3 nucleotides: TGTGCCAGTAGATTCCGGGACAGCTCCTACGAGCAGTACTTC.

The J gene is TRBJ2-5, the V gene TRBV28; D possibly corresponds to TRBD1 (6 bases). The CDR3 totals 13 residues. Germline CDR1 and CDR2: MDHEN and SYDVKM. V was trimmed by 7 bases and J by 1 base, leaving 10 bases between them. CDR3 DNA: TGTGCCAGCATTCAGGGGCCCCAAGAGACCCAGTACTTC. This translates into CASIQGPQETQYF.

The rearrangement uses TRBV18 and TRBJ2-7, with 8 bases aligning to TRBD2. Germline assignment: CDR1 KGHSH and CDR2 LQKENI. The CDR3 runs to 15 residues. Unmatched junction bases numbered 5, after V lost 2 bases and J lost 2 bases. DNA of the CDR3: TGTGCCAGCTCACCATCTGGCGGGGGGCCCTACGAGCAGTACTTC. This codes for CASSPSGGGPYEQYF.

The table lists this clone with a few counts. V usage is TRBV5-1 and J usage is TRBJ1-1; possible D gene TRBD1, 5 bases. Germline assignment: CDR1 SGHRS and CDR2 YFSETQ. This CDR3 has 14 amino acids. Trimming took off 5 bases at V and 3 bases at J, with 14 bases between the two ends. CDR3 sequence: CASSPQDLHTEAFF. DNA for the CDR3: TGCGCCAGCAGTCCACAGGACCTCCACACTGAAGCTTTCTTT.

The DNA for the CDR3 is TGTGCCAGCAGCTTAGCGTCCGGGAATGAAAAACTGTTTTTT. Protein sequence: CASSLASGNEKLFF. The rearrangement joins TRBV7-9 to TRBJ1-4, with no clear D. CDR1 and CDR2 (germline): SEHNR, FQNEAQ (reference sequence). Deletions cut 0 bases from V and 5 bases from J, with 7 bases between. CDR3 length: 14 amino acids.

V gene TRBV28 combines with J gene TRBJ2-3, with 9 bases that match TRBD1. The length of the CDR3 is 14 residues. Germline CDR1 reads MDHEN; CDR2 reads SYDVKM. The ends lost 7 bases at V and 5 bases at J; junction bases unmatched: 7. CDR3 residues: CASTGQGFEDTQYF. In nucleotides, the CDR3 is TGTGCCAGCACGGGACAGGGTTTCGAAGATACGCAGTATTTT.

Details on this clone: The junction shows a germline mismatch at one end, possibly a read error. J is TRBJ2-7 and V is TRBV6-5, with 9 bases fitting TRBD2. The germline V gene encodes CDR1 MNHEY and CDR2 SVGAGI. The CDR3 sequence is 13 residues long. The CDR3 here is CASSANGGGEPDF. DNA of the CDR3: TGTGCCAGCAGCGCGAATGGCGGGGGGGAACCGGACTTC.

The chain has TRBV5-8 and TRBJ2-5, with no clear D. Trimming shortened V by 3 bases and J by 7 bases, and 10 bases separated the two germline ends. The CDR3 extends over 12 amino acids. Germline values: CDR1 SGHTS, CDR2 YDEGEE. The CDR3 DNA sequence: TGTGCCAGCAGCTCCTCCTTTAGGACCCAGTACTTC. Its protein product is CASSSSFRTQYF.

The J gene is TRBJ1-2, the V gene TRBV2; D not resolved. Germline CDR1 SNHLY, CDR2 FYNNEI. Trimming took off 3 bases at V and 6 bases at J, with 23 bases between the two ends. The CDR3 loop spans 17 amino acids. CDR3 sequence reads: CASSEGALNPADDGYTF. CDR3 nucleotides: TGTGCCAGCAGTGAGGGAGCCTTGAACCCCGCTGATGATGGCTACACCTTC.

In nucleotides, the CDR3 is TGTGCCAGCCTCAGGGGATCCACCGGGGAGCTGTTTTTT. This sequence encodes CASLRGSTGELFF. The chain uses TRBV27 and TRBJ2-2; a possible D gene is TRBD1 (6 bases). The V gene lost 8 bases and the J gene lost 4 bases, with 11 bases spanning the gap. This CDR3 contains 13 residues. Germline-derived CDR1 and CDR2 are MNHEY and SMNVEV (reference sequence).

This chain joins TRBV27 and TRBJ2-2, with D unclear. Trimming left V 2 bases short and J 5 bases short, with 12 bases between. The germline V gene encodes CDR1 MNHEY and CDR2 SMNVEV (reference sequence). This CDR3 contains 15 residues. The CDR3 nucleotides are TGTGCCAGCAGTTTAGAGAGGTTAGGAACCGGGGAGCTGTTTTTT. Translation: CASSLERLGTGELFF.

This sequence joins TRBV6-4 and TRBJ1-6, with TRBD1 as a possible D gene (5 bases). Germline loops: CDR1 MRHNA, CDR2 SNTAGT. The CDR3 runs 14 residues. V lost 6 bases and J 8 bases, leaving 14 bases between the germline ends. CDR3 in DNA: TGTGCCAGCAGCACTTGGGGGGTAGATTCACCCCTCCACTTT. Translation: CASSTWGVDSPLHF.

The chain carries TRBV9 and TRBJ2-5; TRBD1 is a possible D gene (6 bases). The CDR3 has 16 residues. The V and J ends lost 0 bases and 5 bases respectively, with 17 bases between them. Germline CDR1 is SGDLS and CDR2 is YYNGEE. CDR3 nucleotides: TGTGCCAGCAGCGTAGGTACAGGGTCGGTGGTGGAGACCCAGTACTTC. This gives the protein CASSVGTGSVVETQYF.

This chain uses TRBV10-1 with TRBJ1-4, with D possibly TRBD1 on 6 matching bases. V gave up 0 bases and J gave up 5 bases, with 7 bases separating them. The CDR3 sequence is 14 residues long. The germline V gene encodes CDR1 WNHNN and CDR2 SYGVQD (reference sequence). The CDR3 DNA sequence: TGCGCCAGCAGTGAGTCCAGGGGAAATGAAAAACTGTTTTTT. It codes for CASSESRGNEKLFF.

This chain uses TRBV19 with TRBJ1-5; 7 bases line up with TRBD1. The length of the CDR3 is 20 residues. CDR1 LNHDA and CDR2 SQIVND come from the germline V gene (reference sequence). Trimming cost V 4 bases and J 1 base; bases outside gene matches: 19. The CDR3 DNA is TGTGCCAGTAGTAAGTTGACAGGGACCCGGGAGGGCGGCAGCAATCAGCCCCAGCATTTT. It translates to CASSKLTGTREGGSNQPQHF.

The gene calls are TRBV5-4 and TRBJ2-7, with D possibly TRBD2 on 5 matching bases. CDR3 length equals 14 residues. Germline V CDR1 and CDR2: SGHNT, YYREEE (reference sequence). Trimming left V 3 bases short and J 4 bases short, with 14 bases between. CDR3 in amino acids: CASSSPVGAYEQYF. Written as DNA, the CDR3 is TGTGCCAGCAGCTCCCCGGTGGGAGCGTACGAGCAGTACTTC.

The rearrangement uses TRBV6-5 and TRBJ1-1; a weak D match, TRBD1 (5 bases). CDR3 length equals 15 residues. Trimming left V 5 bases short and J 1 base short, with 14 bases between. Per germline, CDR1 MNHEY and CDR2 SVGAGI. The CDR3 DNA reads as TGTGCCAGCAGTACCACTTCGACAGCGAACACTGAAGCTTTCTTT. Amino acids: CASSTTSTANTEAFF.

The chain combines TRBV7-7 with TRBJ2-7, with 7 positions matching TRBD1. Germline values: CDR1 SSHAT, CDR2 FNYEAQ (reference sequence). The CDR3 consists of 15 residues. With V trimmed by 1 base and J by 3 bases, 6 bases remained unmatched. Here the CDR3 reads CASSLGAGGSYEQYF. The CDR3 DNA is TGTGCCAGCAGCTTAGGGGCAGGGGGTAGCTACGAGCAGTACTTC. Full variable domain (missing parts from reference TRBV7-7 and TRBJ2-7): GAGVSQSPRYKVTKRGQDVTLRCDPISSHATLYWYQQALGQGPEFLTYFNYEAQPDKSGLPSDRFSAERPEGSISTLTIQRTEQRDSAMYRCASSLGAGGSYEQYFGPGTRLTVT.

CDR3 protein: CASSPRTGGAAGELFF. The DNA for the CDR3 is TGTGCCAGCAGCCCTAGGACAGGGGGCGCAGCCGGGGAGCTGTTTTTT. The genes are TRBV4-2 and TRBJ2-2; 11 positions match TRBD1. The CDR3 sequence is 16 residues long. Germline V gene lookup returns CDR1 LGHNA and CDR2 YNFKEQ. V lost 4 bases, J lost 6 bases, and 7 bases stayed unmatched.

The chain links TRBV28 to TRBJ1-2; no definite D call. The CDR3 is 11 residues long. CDR1 is MDHEN and CDR2 is SYDVKM in the germline V gene. V lost 10 bases, J lost 6 bases, and 12 bases lay in between. DNA of the CDR3: TGTGCCACTCATTCGGTTCATGGCTACACCTTC. Encoded protein: CATHSVHGYTF.

The J gene is TRBJ1-2, the V gene TRBV28; TRBD1 matches at 8 bases. J gave up 0 bases and V 6 bases, and 3 bases lay outside the gene matches. Germline lookup yields CDR1 MDHEN and CDR2 SYDVKM. This CDR3 spans 14 amino acids. The CDR3 DNA follows: TGTGCCAGCAGAAGGGACAGGTCTAACTATGGCTACACCTTC. Amino acids: CASRRDRSNYGYTF.

This sequence joins TRBV5-1 and TRBJ2-1; 7 nucleotides line up with TRBD2. Trimming cost V 0 bases and J 2 bases; bases outside gene matches: 8. The length of the CDR3 is 17 residues. Germline loops: CDR1 SGHRS, CDR2 YFSETQ. CDR3 region: CASSLDPPAGAYNEQFF. The CDR3 DNA follows: TGCGCCAGCAGCTTGGACCCCCCGGCGGGGGCCTACAATGAGCAGTTCTTC.

The rearrangement uses TRBV11-3 and TRBJ2-7, with TRBD2 matching over 9 bases. The V gene end was trimmed by 5 bases and the J gene end by 6 bases; junction bases not matched to a gene: 8. The germline gives CDR1 SGHNT, CDR2 YENEEA. The CDR3 consists of 14 residues. The CDR3 loop is CASSPGGLAGEQYF. DNA of the CDR3: TGTGCCAGCAGCCCAGGGGGACTAGCAGGCGAGCAGTACTTC.